These 22 T cell receptor beta chains were all obtained from the same sample, sequenced in a study of OX40 agonist ivuxolimab in advanced cancers. Generated by immunoSEQ multiplex PCR, the TCRdb table keeps only in-frame clones and is missing some. The data hold over 55,000 clones, with roughly 87% observed a single time. This material consisted of CD4+ or CD8+ T cells sorted from blood, taken in a trial of the OX40 agonist ivuxolimab. Receptors were obtained from an adult with an advanced solid tumor such as melanoma, head and neck, liver or kidney cancer.

Only one count was recorded for this clone. The chain combines TRBV19 with TRBJ2-2, with TRBD2 as a possible D gene (6 bases). Deletions cut 4 bases from V and 7 bases from J, with 10 bases between. The CDR3 has 13 residues. Germline CDR1 and CDR2: LNHDA and SQIVND (reference sequence). CDR3 nucleotides: TGTGCCAGTAGTACACTAGCCCGCGGGGAGCTGTTTTTT. Protein product: CASSTLARGELFF.

J is TRBJ1-1 and V is TRBV5-6, with 12 bases matching TRBD1. The length of the CDR3 is 16 residues. Looked up from germline, CDR1 is SGHDT and CDR2 is YYEEEE. V trimming: 4 bases; J trimming: 4 bases; junction bases outside the gene matches: 8. The CDR3 spells CASSLPPGQGATEAFF. The DNA for the CDR3 is TGTGCCAGCAGCCTTCCCCCGGGACAGGGGGCCACTGAAGCTTTCTTT.

The V gene is TRBV19, the J gene TRBJ2-1; 8 bases line up with TRBD2. The V and J ends lost 7 bases and 3 bases, in that order; junction bases with no gene match: 8. The CDR3 has 15 residues. Germline V gene lookup returns CDR1 LNHDA and CDR2 SQIVND (reference sequence). CDR3 DNA sequence: TGTGCCAGTATGGAGGCGGGAGGATACTACAATGAGCAGTTCTTC. Protein product: CASMEAGGYYNEQFF. Full variable domain (outside the CDR3, taken from reference TRBV19 and TRBJ2-1): DGGITQSPKYLFRKEGQNVTLSCEQNLNHDAMYWYRQDPGQGLRLIYYSQIVNDFQKGDIAEGYSVSREKKESFPLTVTSAQKNPTAFYLCASMEAGGYYNEQFFGPGTRLTVL.

The chain combines TRBV19 with TRBJ2-6; 10 bases fit TRBD2. Per the germline V gene, CDR1 is LNHDA and CDR2 is SQIVND (reference sequence). The trim removed 5 bases at V and 0 bases at J, leaving 7 bases unmatched. The CDR3 consists of 18 residues. CDR3 sequence reads: CASSFGTSAYSGANVLTF. The CDR3 DNA sequence: TGTGCCAGTAGTTTCGGGACTAGCGCCTACTCTGGGGCCAACGTCCTGACTTTC.

This sequence joins TRBV19 and TRBJ1-1; D is unclear. The CDR3 totals 14 residues. Trimming stripped 3 bases from V and 6 bases from J, with 14 bases between. The V gene's germline CDR1 is LNHDA and CDR2 SQIVND (reference sequence). The CDR3 sequence is CASSIVGLAAEAFF. The CDR3 DNA sequence: TGTGCCAGTAGTATTGTAGGGTTGGCGGCTGAAGCTTTCTTT.

The V gene is TRBV5-1, the J gene TRBJ2-1; no firm D call. With 0 bases removed from V and 8 bases from J, the gap between germline ends came to 12 bases. Germline V gives CDR1 SGHRS, CDR2 YFSETQ. The CDR3 is 14 residues long. The CDR3 reads CASSLAYVFDEQFF. The CDR3 DNA sequence: TGCGCCAGCAGCTTGGCGTACGTTTTCGATGAGCAGTTCTTC.

Points on this clone: At one end, the junction sequence differs from germline, possibly due to a read error. This sample includes further DNA sequences coding for the same CDR3. CDR3 coding DNA: TGCGCCAGCAGTCAAAACCTAGCGGTAAACTCCTACGAGCAGTACTTC. Protein sequence: CASSQNLAVNSYEQYF. The chain employs TRBV27 and TRBJ2-7, with 7 bases fitting TRBD2. Per the germline V gene, CDR1 is MNHEY and CDR2 is SMNVEV (reference sequence). CDR3 length equals 16 residues.

This chain uses TRBV9 with TRBJ2-7; 8 bases are a match to TRBD2. Germline assignment: CDR1 SGDLS and CDR2 YYNGEE. CDR3 length equals 17 residues. Trimming at V came to 4 bases and at J to 0 bases, leaving 12 bases not matched to a gene. CDR3 nucleotides: TGTGCCAGCAGCCACAATGGCGGGAGGCCAAACTCCTACGAGCAGTACTTC. This encodes CASSHNGGRPNSYEQYF.

The chain links TRBV2 to TRBJ2-7, with D uncertain. V was cut by 3 bases and J by 0 bases, with 12 bases left in between. Looked up from germline, CDR1 is SNHLY and CDR2 is FYNNEI. CDR3 length equals 15 residues. Written as DNA, the CDR3 is TGTGCCAGCAGTGACCCCGGCCGCAGCTCCTACGAGCAGTACTTC. It yields the protein CASSDPGRSSYEQYF.

This rearrangement joins TRBV2 to TRBJ2-5; D might be TRBD2 (6 bases). This CDR3 has 13 residues. Germline V gene sequence: CDR1 SNHLY, CDR2 FYNNEI. V was pared by 7 bases and J by 2 bases, with 11 bases between. The CDR3 here is CASIRDSQETQYF. In nucleotides, the CDR3 is TGTGCCAGCATCCGGGACTCACAAGAGACCCAGTACTTC. Full variable domain (outside the CDR3, taken from reference TRBV2 and TRBJ2-5): EPEVTQTPSHQVTQMGQEVILRCVPISNHLYFYWYRQILGQKVEFLVSFYNNEISEKSEIFDDQFSVERPDGSNFTLKIRSTKLEDSAMYFCASIRDSQETQYFGPGTRLLVL.

The chain's CDR3 is CASSYTGGVYGYTF. CDR3 in DNA: TGTGCCAGCAGTTATACAGGGGGCGTCTATGGCTACACCTTC. This chain uses TRBV5-4 with TRBJ1-2, with TRBD1 matching 9 bases. The germline CDR1 and CDR2 sequences are SGHNT and YYREEE (reference sequence). J gave up 4 bases and V 5 bases, and 6 bases lay outside the gene matches. The CDR3 loop spans 14 amino acids.

V and J are TRBV4-1 and TRBJ2-3; tentatively, D is TRBD2 (5 bases). The germline V gene encodes CDR1 MGHRA and CDR2 YSYEKL. Trimming took 5 bases from V and 1 from J, leaving 7 bases between them. The CDR3 loop spans 13 amino acids. CDR3 sequence (DNA): TGCGCCAGCAGCTCCGGGGGCACAGATACGCAGTATTTT. It specifies CASSSGGTDTQYF.

The chain is built from TRBV6-1 and TRBJ1-1; D not certain. The CDR3 consists of 11 residues. CDR1 MNHNS and CDR2 SASEGT come from the germline V gene. Trimming left V 5 bases short and J 8 bases short, with 9 bases between. This CDR3 is CASSIVIEAFF. In nucleotides, the CDR3 is TGTGCCAGCAGTATTGTCATCGAAGCTTTCTTT.

The V call is TRBV30, the J call TRBJ2-5, with D unresolved. The CDR3 has 15 amino acids. Germline V CDR1 and CDR2: GTSNPN, SVGIG (reference sequence). Deletions cut 8 bases from V and 2 bases from J, with 21 bases between. CDR3 loop: CAAWSIYGQQETQYF. The CDR3 DNA sequence: TGTGCCGCCTGGAGTATATATGGGCAACAAGAGACCCAGTACTTC.

The chain combines TRBV18 with TRBJ2-3; 12 bases fit TRBD2. V shed 6 bases, J shed 3 bases, and the junction held 7 bases outside the gene matches. CDR3 length: 16 amino acids. CDR1 and CDR2 from the germline V gene are KGHSH and LQKENI. The CDR3 DNA follows: TGTGCCAGCTCTTACGGAGGACTAGCGGGGACAGATACGCAGTATTTT. Translation gives CASSYGGLAGTDTQYF.

The chain is built from TRBV5-1 and TRBJ1-1, with TRBD1 matching 7 bases. In germline, CDR1 is SGHRS, CDR2 YFSETQ. CDR3 length equals 15 residues. The V and J ends lost 4 bases and 2 bases, in that order; junction bases with no gene match: 8. The CDR3 nucleotides read TGCGCCAGCAGCATTGCCCAGGGGGTTAACACTGAAGCTTTCTTT. This sequence encodes CASSIAQGVNTEAFF.

The genes are TRBV5-6 and TRBJ2-3, with 9 nucleotides matching TRBD1. With V trimmed by 1 base and J by 5 bases, 11 bases remained unmatched. Germline V gives CDR1 SGHDT, CDR2 YYEEEE. The CDR3 length is 17 residues. The CDR3 reads CASSLIRDRVGEDTQYF. Written as DNA, the CDR3 is TGTGCCAGCAGCTTGATCCGGGACAGGGTGGGTGAAGATACGCAGTATTTT.

The genes are TRBV4-3 and TRBJ1-4; the D gene is possibly TRBD1 (6 bases). Trimming took off 2 bases at V and 6 bases at J, with 28 bases between the two ends. Germline assignment: CDR1 LGHNA and CDR2 YSLEER. The CDR3 has 20 residues. The CDR3 bases are TGCGCCAGCAGCCAAATTGTGGCTACAGGGCCGCGGGGGTTTGATGAAAAACTGTTTTTT. Translating it yields CASSQIVATGPRGFDEKLFF.

The chain carries TRBV9 and TRBJ2-7, with TRBD2 matching over 7 bases. The trim removed 4 bases at V and 0 bases at J, leaving 7 bases unmatched. The germline V gene has CDR1 SGDLS and CDR2 YYNGEE. The CDR3 runs 15 residues. DNA of the CDR3: TGTGCCAGCAGCCCCGGGCTAGCGGACTCCTACGAGCAGTACTTC. This sequence encodes CASSPGLADSYEQYF.

The CDR3 reads CASSQAPRATNNEQFF. The DNA of the CDR3 is TGCGCCAGCAGCCAAGCCCCCAGGGCGACGAACAATGAGCAGTTCTTC. The chain couples TRBV4-1 to TRBJ2-1; D might be TRBD1 (5 bases). Looked up from germline, CDR1 is MGHRA and CDR2 is YSYEKL. This CDR3 contains 16 residues. V was shortened by 1 base and J by 5 bases, with 15 bases between the two germline ends.

This chain joins TRBV19 and TRBJ1-1; perhaps TRBD1 as D (5 bases). There are 14 residues in the CDR3. Germline assignment: CDR1 LNHDA and CDR2 SQIVND (reference sequence). The V gene lost 7 bases and the J gene lost 2 bases, with 14 bases spanning the gap. This CDR3 reads CASTPTGTNTEAFF. Written as DNA, the CDR3 is TGTGCCAGTACCCCGACCGGGACCAACACTGAAGCTTTCTTT.

The chain has TRBV27 and TRBJ2-7, with D perhaps matching TRBD2 (5 bases). The V end lost 5 bases, the J end lost 4 bases, and 12 bases lay between the germline ends. CDR3 length equals 13 residues. The V gene's germline CDR1 is MNHEY and CDR2 SMNVEV (reference sequence). For the CDR3, the DNA is TGTGCCAGCAGTAATGGACTTCCATACGAGCAGTACTTC. This gives the protein CASSNGLPYEQYF.